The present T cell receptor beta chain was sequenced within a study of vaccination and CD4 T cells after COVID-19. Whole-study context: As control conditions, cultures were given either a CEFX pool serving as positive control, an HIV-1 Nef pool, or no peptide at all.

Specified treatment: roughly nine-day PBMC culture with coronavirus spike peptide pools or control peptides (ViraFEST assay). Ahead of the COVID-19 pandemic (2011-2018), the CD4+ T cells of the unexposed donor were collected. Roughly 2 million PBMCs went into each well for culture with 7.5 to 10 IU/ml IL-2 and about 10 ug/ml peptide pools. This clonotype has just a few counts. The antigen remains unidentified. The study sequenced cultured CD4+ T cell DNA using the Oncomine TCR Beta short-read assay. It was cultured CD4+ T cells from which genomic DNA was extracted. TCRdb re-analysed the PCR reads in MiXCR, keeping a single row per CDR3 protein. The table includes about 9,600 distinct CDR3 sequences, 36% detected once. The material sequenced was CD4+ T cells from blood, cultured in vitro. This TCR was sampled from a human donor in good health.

CDR3 DNA: TGTGCCAGCAGATTGGACAGGGATGATGGCTACACCTTC. Translated: CASRLDRDDGYTF. V is TRBV6-1 and J is TRBJ1-2; 8 bases line up with TRBD1. The CDR3 consists of 13 residues. V dropped 6 bases and J dropped 6; count of bases not matched to a gene: 6. Germline V gives CDR1 MNHNS, CDR2 SASEGT.